This T cell receptor beta chain was sequenced during a study of neoadjuvant nivolumab and ipilimumab in lung cancer. Libraries were prepared by immunoSEQ multiplex PCR; TCRdb keeps only in-frame clonotypes and omits some of them. The repertoire consists of about 7,300 clones, with 75% to 90% occurring once and the leading ten covering 5.5% to 8%. V was cut by 5 bases and J by 7 bases, with 17 bases left in between. Germline values: CDR1 SEHNR, CDR2 FQNEAQ (reference sequence). The CDR3 runs to 14 residues. About this clone itself: Its antigen remains unknown.

General study points: Only two of four nivolumab-treated tumors gained richness and clonality by surgery.

The sample in question was tumor tissue, obtained after neoadjuvant nivolumab, alone or with ipilimumab, at or shortly before surgery. J is TRBJ2-5 and V is TRBV7-9; D not certain. The sequence came from an adult with non-small cell lung cancer. DNA of the CDR3: TGTGCCAGCAGCCCTGGTGGGAACTCGGGGACCCAGTACTTC. This translates into CASSPGGNSGTQYF. The full variable domain, completed using reference TRBV7-9 and TRBJ2-5, is DTGVSQNPRHKITKRGQNVTFRCDPISEHNRLYWYRQTLGQGPEFLTYFQNEAQLEKSRLLSDRFSAERPKGSFSTLEIQRTEQGDSAMYLCASSPGGNSGTQYFGPGTRLLVL.